A single T cell receptor (beta chain) is shown here with its context. The data originate from a study of blood T cell repertoires in COVID-19. Study-wide background: Researchers got acute and convalescent COVID-19 samples from the United States, Italy and Spain. Sources were T cells, B-cell-depleted T cells, or PBMCs; the material itself was cDNA or gDNA.

As processed by the authors: How many nucleated cells were present was estimated from reference gene primer amplification. TCRdb's table, derived via immunoSEQ multiplex PCR, lists solely in-frame clones and lacks some. V, J and clone size are taken as reported in that table, and D and trimming were inferred from the DNA itself. The sample carries some 150,000 clones, about 80% recorded once. Per germline, CDR1 KGHSH and CDR2 LQKENI. The CDR3 runs 18 residues. V lost 0 bases to trimming and J lost 5 bases, with 22 bases between them. The chain has TRBV18 and TRBJ1-1; D uncertain. This TCR came from a woman aged 60-75 years with acute or convalescent COVID-19. Material: peripheral blood. CDR3 protein: CASSPPSGDHLTGTEAFF. The CDR3 nucleotides read TGTGCCAGCTCACCACCATCCGGGGATCACTTAACTGGGACTGAAGCTTTCTTT.